This T cell receptor beta chain is drawn from a study of blood T cell repertoires in COVID-19. Only in-frame clones appear in the TCRdb table, and some are missing; sequencing was by immunoSEQ multiplex PCR. The profile shows 150,000 to 200,000 clones, 89% of them singletons. After removal of 2 bases from V and 2 bases from J, the junction contained 10 bases not matched to a gene. The CDR3 has 16 residues. V is TRBV5-3 and J is TRBJ2-7, with 7 bases matching TRBD2. TRBV5-3 is treated as an ORF (open reading frame) with a function not yet certain. This clonotype was sampled from a woman between 18 and 30 years old who had recovered from COVID-19. Sequenced input: PBMCs or T cells enriched from blood (not recorded which). CDR3 amino acids: CARSFLDRGEAYEQYF. CDR3 nucleotide sequence: TGTGCCAGAAGCTTTTTGGATCGGGGGGAGGCCTACGAGCAGTACTTC.